This T cell receptor (beta chain) was found in a study of Ad26.COV2.S vaccination and SARS-CoV-2 variants. Sequencing used immunoSEQ multiplex PCR; TCRdb keeps in-frame clones, though not all of them. The table has around 370,000 clones, 92% seen once; the top ten hold 3% to 5%. Study outcomes and limitations: Reported findings describe substantial breadth in spike-specific CD8+ and CD4+ T cell responses following vaccination. Vaccinees and placebo recipients showed similar non-spike TCR breadth. Analyses that measured TCR breadth and depth may have underestimated total T cell responses. The study found higher spike-specific TCR breadth in vaccine than placebo recipients.

This CDR3 has 13 residues. The germline V gene has CDR1 SGHAT and CDR2 FQNNGV. For this clone: No antigen is known for it.

V is TRBV11-2 and J is TRBJ2-2; D perhaps matches TRBD2 (7 bases). The receptor's source is a human donor who had recovered from COVID-19. Sequencing was performed on peripheral blood, taken after recovery from COVID-19. This chain's CDR3 is CALGGLKAGELFF. In nucleotides, the CDR3 is TGTGCTCTGGGGGGGCTGAAAGCCGGGGAGCTGTTTTTT.